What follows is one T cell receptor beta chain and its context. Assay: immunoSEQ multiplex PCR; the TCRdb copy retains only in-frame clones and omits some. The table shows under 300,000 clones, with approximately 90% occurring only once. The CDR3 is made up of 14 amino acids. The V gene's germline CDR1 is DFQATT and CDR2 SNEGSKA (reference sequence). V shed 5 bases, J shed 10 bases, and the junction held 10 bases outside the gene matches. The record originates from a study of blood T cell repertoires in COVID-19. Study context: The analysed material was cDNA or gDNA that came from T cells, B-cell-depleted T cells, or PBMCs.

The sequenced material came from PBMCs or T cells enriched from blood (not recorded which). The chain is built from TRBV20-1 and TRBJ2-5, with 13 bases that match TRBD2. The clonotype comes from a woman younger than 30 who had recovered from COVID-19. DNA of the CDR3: TGCAGTGCTCGTGGACTAGCGGGGGCCCTGGACCAGTACTTC. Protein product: CSARGLAGALDQYF.